This TCR beta chain was sequenced during a study of cytomegalovirus exposure and HLA in healthy donors. About the study: T cells numbering some 170 million yielded fewer than 140 million unique TCR beta sequences in an earlier analysis. HLA-typed donors were the source of about 81 million unique TCRs held in an early data release. For the roughly 390 genotyped donors, approximately 83% fell within the Caucasian-associated ancestry cluster. Findings and limits, study-wide: Later genetic work tied a missense DCLRE1C variant to beta-chain V and J trimming.

As concerns this clone: Its target is unknown.

PCR amplification relied on 60 Vbeta primers (plus 13 Jbeta primers). Some clones are missing from TCRdb's copy, which holds only in-frame ones; the method was immunoSEQ multiplex PCR. The table has about 110,000 clones, over 70% seen once. The ends lost 3 bases at V and 6 bases at J; junction bases unmatched: 14. The CDR3 is made up of 16 amino acids. Germline CDR1 reads SGHKS; CDR2 reads YYEKEE (reference sequence). Material for sequencing was PBMCs. The chain carries TRBV5-5 and TRBJ2-7; TRBD1 matches at 8 bases. The TCR originated in a woman aged 40-49 years in good health and CMV-seropositive. The CDR3 coding sequence is TGTGCCAGCAGCTATTACGTCCGACAGGGGTCCGTCGAGCAGTACTTC. Translation gives CASSYYVRQGSVEQYF.